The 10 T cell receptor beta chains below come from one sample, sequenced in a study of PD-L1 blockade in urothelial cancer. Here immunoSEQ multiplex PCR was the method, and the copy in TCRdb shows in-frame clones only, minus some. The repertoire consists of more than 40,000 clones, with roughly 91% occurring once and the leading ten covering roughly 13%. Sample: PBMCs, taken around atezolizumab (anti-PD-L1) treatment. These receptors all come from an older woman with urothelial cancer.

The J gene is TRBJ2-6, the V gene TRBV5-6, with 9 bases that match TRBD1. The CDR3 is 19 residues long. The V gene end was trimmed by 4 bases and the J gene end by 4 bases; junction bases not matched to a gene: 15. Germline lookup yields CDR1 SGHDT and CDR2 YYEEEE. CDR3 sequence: CASSTYHRGRASGANVLTF. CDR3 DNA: TGTGCCAGCAGCACTTACCACAGGGGGCGCGCTTCCGGGGCCAACGTCCTGACTTTC.

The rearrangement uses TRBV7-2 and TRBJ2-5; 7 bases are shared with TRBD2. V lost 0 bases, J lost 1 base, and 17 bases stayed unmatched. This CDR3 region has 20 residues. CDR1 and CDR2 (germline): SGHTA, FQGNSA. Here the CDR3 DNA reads TGTGCCAGCAGCTTAGCAGCCCCGTCTCGGTGGGGGGGACCCCAAGAGACCCAGTACTTC. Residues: CASSLAAPSRWGGPQETQYF.

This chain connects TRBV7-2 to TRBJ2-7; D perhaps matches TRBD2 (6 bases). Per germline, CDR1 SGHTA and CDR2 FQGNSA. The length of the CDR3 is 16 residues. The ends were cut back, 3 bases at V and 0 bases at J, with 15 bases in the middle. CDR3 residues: CASSLSSAGLSYEQYF. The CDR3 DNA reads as TGTGCCAGCAGCTTGAGCTCGGCGGGACTCTCCTACGAGCAGTACTTC.

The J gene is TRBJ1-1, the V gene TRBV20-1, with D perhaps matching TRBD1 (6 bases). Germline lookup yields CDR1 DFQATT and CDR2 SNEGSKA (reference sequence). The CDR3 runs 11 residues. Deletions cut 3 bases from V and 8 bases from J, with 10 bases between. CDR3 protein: CSARRTVEAFF. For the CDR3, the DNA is TGCAGTGCTAGGAGGACAGTCGAAGCTTTCTTT.

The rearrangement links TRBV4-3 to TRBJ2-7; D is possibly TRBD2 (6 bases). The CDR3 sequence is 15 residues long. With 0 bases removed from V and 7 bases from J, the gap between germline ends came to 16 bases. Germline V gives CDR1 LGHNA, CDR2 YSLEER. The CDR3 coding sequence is TGCGCCAGCAGCCAAGATCCGGACCTTCGGGGGGAGCAGTACTTC. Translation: CASSQDPDLRGEQYF.

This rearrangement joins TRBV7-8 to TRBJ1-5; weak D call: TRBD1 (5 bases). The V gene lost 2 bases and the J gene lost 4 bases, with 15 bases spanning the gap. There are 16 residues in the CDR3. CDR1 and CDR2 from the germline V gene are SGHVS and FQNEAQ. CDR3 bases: TGTGCCAGCAGCTTATCCCCGAGGGGAGGGAATCAGCCCCAGCATTTT. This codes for CASSLSPRGGNQPQHF.

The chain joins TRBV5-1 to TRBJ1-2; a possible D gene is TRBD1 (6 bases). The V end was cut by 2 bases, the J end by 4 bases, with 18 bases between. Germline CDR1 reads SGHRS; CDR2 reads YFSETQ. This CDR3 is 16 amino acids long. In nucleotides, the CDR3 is TGCGCCAGCAGCTTAGCATTGGGTGGACAGTCCTATGGCTACACCTTC. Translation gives CASSLALGGQSYGYTF. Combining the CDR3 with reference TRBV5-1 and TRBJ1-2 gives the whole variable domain KAGVTQTPRYLIKTRGQQVTLSCSPISGHRSVSWYQQTPGQGLQFLFEYFSETQRNKGNFPGRFSGRQFSNSRSEMNVSTLELGDSALYLCASSLALGGQSYGYTFGSGTRLTVV.

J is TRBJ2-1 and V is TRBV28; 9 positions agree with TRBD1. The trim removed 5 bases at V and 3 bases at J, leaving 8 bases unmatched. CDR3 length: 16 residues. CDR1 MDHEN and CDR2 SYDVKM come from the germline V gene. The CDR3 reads CASSPRTGDGYNEQFF. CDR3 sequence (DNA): TGTGCCAGCAGTCCCCGGACAGGGGACGGCTACAATGAGCAGTTCTTC.

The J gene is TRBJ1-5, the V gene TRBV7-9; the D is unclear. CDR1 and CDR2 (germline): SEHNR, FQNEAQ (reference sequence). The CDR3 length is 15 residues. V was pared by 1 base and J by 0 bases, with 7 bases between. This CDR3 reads CASSLGDYSNQPQHF. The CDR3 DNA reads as TGTGCCAGCAGCTTAGGCGACTATAGCAATCAGCCCCAGCATTTT.

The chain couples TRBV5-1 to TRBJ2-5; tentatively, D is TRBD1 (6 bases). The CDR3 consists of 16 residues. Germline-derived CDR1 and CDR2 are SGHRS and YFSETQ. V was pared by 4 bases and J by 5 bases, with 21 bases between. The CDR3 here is CASSTTYGQPGETQYF. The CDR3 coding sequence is TGCGCCAGCAGCACCACGTACGGACAGCCGGGGGAGACCCAGTACTTC.